These T cell receptor beta chains were read from a single sample in a study of shared clonotypes between healthy human individuals. Profiling relied on immunoSEQ multiplex PCR, and the TCRdb table lists in-frame clones only, not all of them. The sample lists fewer than 1.4 million clones, around 82% occurring once. Source material: memory CD4+ T cells from PBMCs. Receptor source: a man younger than 35 in good health. Some clones in this sample may be carry-over from other donors' samples. CDR3s include the opening cysteine and the closing phenylalanine or tryptophan. D genes are given only for firm matches. The size entry is marked missing in some rows and otherwise reads once, few, many or a size class.

v_gene	d_gene	abundance	j_gene	CDR3nt	CDR3aa
TRBV2	-	-	TRBJ2-2	TGTGCCAGCAGTGTCAGGGCCCAAGGGGCCGGGGAGCTGTTTTTT	CASSVRAQGAGELFF
TRBV5-1	-	many	TRBJ2-7	TGCGCCAGCGGCCGGGACGCAGGGTCCTACGAGCAGTACTTC	CASGRDAGSYEQYF
TRBV28	-	-	TRBJ2-1	TGTGCCAGCACCCTCGGACAGACCTACAATGAGCAGTTCTTC	CASTLGQTYNEQFF
TRBV10-3	TRBD2	-	TRBJ2-2	TGTGCCATCAGAGGAGGGGCTAGCGGGAGAGTAATGACCGGGGAGCTGTTTTTT	CAIRGGASGRVMTGELFF
TRBV28	-	-	TRBJ2-2	TGTGCCAGCAGGAGAGACCCGTTAGGGACCGGGGAGCTGTTTTTT	CASRRDPLGTGELFF
TRBV25-1	-	-	TRBJ1-3	TGTGCCAGCAGTGTGGTCTCTGGAAACACCATATATTTT	CASSVVSGNTIYF
TRBV28	-	-	TRBJ2-1	TGTGCCAGCAGCTCCGCCCAGCGCGTTGAGCAGTTCTTC	CASSSAQRVEQFF
TRBV30	TRBD2	once	TRBJ2-2	TGTGCCTGGATTGGCGGGAGTATGGCCGGGGAGCTGTTTTTT	CAWIGGSMAGELFF
TRBV18	-	-	TRBJ2-7	TGTGCCAGCTCACAGGTAGAGGCGAACGAGCAGTACTTC	CASSQVEANEQYF
TRBV15	-	-	TRBJ2-7	TGTGCCACCAGCAAAGTGGTACGGGCCTACTACGAGCAGTACTTC	CATSKVVRAYYEQYF
TRBV9	TRBD1	-	TRBJ2-3	TGTGCCAGCAGCGTAGCCCCCCCCGGGACAGGGGCAGATACGCAGTATTTT	CASSVAPPGTGADTQYF
TRBV30	-	-	TRBJ2-7	TGTGCCTGGGGTCGGGGATGGGACGAGCAGTACTTC	CAWGRGWDEQYF
TRBV19	-	-	TRBJ2-5	TGTGCCAGTTCAGGGGACTTGTACCAAGAGACCCAGTACTTC	CASSGDLYQETQYF
TRBV27	-	-	TRBJ2-5	TGTGCCAGCACGCGGTTGGGGAGCCAAGAGACCCAGTACTTC	CASTRLGSQETQYF
TRBV6-1	TRBD1	-	TRBJ2-1	TGTGCCAGCAGGAGGGACAGGGGGTATGAGCAGTTCTTC	CASRRDRGYEQFF